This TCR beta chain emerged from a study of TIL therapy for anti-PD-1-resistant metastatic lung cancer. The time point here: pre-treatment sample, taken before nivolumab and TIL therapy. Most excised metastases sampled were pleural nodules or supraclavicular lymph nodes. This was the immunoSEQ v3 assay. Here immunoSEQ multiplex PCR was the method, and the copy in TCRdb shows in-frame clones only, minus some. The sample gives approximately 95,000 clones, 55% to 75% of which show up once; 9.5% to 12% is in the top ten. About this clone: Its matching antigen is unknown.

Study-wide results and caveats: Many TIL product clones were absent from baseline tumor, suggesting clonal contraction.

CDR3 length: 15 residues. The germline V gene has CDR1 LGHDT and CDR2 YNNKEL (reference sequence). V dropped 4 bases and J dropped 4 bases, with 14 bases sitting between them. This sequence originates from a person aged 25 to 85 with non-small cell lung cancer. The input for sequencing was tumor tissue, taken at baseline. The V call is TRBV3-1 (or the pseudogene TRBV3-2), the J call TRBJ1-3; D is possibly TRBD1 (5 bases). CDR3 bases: TGTGCCAGCAGCCTCAGCGGGACGCAGGGAAACACCATATATTTT. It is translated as CASSLSGTQGNTIYF.